The source of this T cell receptor (beta chain) is a study of cytomegalovirus exposure and HLA in healthy donors (TCRdb year 2017). Concerning the study at large: In an earlier analysis of approximately 640 of the donors, 250 to 350 Gb of sequence data and 100 million or so unique TCR beta sequences from about 190 million T cells were reported. Around 300 gigabases of sequencing data and tens of millions of unique TCR sequences were included in an early release covering about 600 HLA-typed donors. Of the 398 genotyped donors, about 80% fell in the genetic ancestry cluster associated with self-reported Caucasian donors. The study aimed to test whether signatures of past pathogen exposure could be identified by cataloging public T cell receptors. The study used immunosequencing to profile the T cell repertoires of some 600 subjects and linked those repertoires to cytomegalovirus serostatus. In addition to the first cohort of roughly 670 subjects, a separate validation cohort of approximately 120 different subjects was used. To predict cytomegalovirus infection status, the study combined high-throughput TCR immunosequencing, statistical association of individual TCRs with disease status, and machine learning. A later analysis re-analyzed previously published TCR beta repertoires from roughly 600 donors and added high-resolution HLA genotyping to study TCR occurrence patterns. In the later analysis, no new phenotypic data were used to find candidate immune exposures; instead, reliance was placed on TCR beta sequences and their occurrence across donors. An earlier analysis of several hundred of the donors applied high-throughput TCR beta sequencing to assess whether each TCR beta V gene segment acted as functional or pseudogenic. Donor age, sex, ethnicity and CMV serostatus were compiled alongside the repertoire data. A later genetic analysis used genome-wide SNP genotypes for about three fifths of the 666 donors, treating that subset as a discovery cohort. Every repertoire in the discovery cohort had been generated on one and the same sequencing platform. HLA typing covered class I and class II loci at four-digit resolution. The number of donors typed differed by locus, with roughly 629-640 for A, B, C, DRB1 and DQB1, roughly 520 for DQA1, approximately 570 for DPA1, and under 490 for DPB1. Because of strong linkage in the cohort, a handful of DR-DQ haplotypes were treated as single units for association and clustering. On average, roughly 250,000 unique TCR beta nucleotide sequences were sequenced per donor among roughly 430 genotyped donors of the cohort, with around 19% of those sequences being non-productive.

Results the study describes overall, beyond this receptor: Most CMV-associated TCR beta chains appeared to be HLA-restricted in a later analysis, and the HLA associations seemed to be driven largely by CMV exposure. Across donors, most TCR sequences were observed very rarely, whereas some public TCRs were present in many individuals. A cluster of highly shared sequence variants was judged likely to be a technical artifact of the sequencing pipeline. A further reported finding was that TCR beta sequences accurately predicted the HLA-A and HLA-B alleles for most subjects in the first cohort. Because counts were too low, 15 to 20 rarely observed V segments, including chromosome 9 orphons, were excluded from the earlier analysis of under 650 of the donors. Linkage disequilibrium might explain the correlated functional status among segregating V segments, but an unknown experimental factor could not be excluded. The study gave a list of 150 to 200 TCR beta chains associated with cytomegalovirus. According to a later genetic analysis, donors in an Asian-associated ancestry cluster had fewer N-insertions in productive TCRs than the approximately 650-donor mean. Several of the top co-occurrence clusters appeared to be linked to parvovirus B19, influenza, CMV and Epstein-Barr virus, according to a later analysis. The only immune exposure information available for the cohort was CMV serostatus. Sequencing depth was assumed to be roughly uniform across donors in the presence/absence analyses, though that assumption may not hold. The authors suggested that the approach could potentially be extended to other disease states and immunological phenotypes. An earlier analysis of several hundred of the donors showed that most TCR beta V segments appeared in productive rearrangements either about 87% or about 30% of the time, which broadly matched IMGT annotations. A later analysis found that HLA-associated TCR beta chains were more clonally expanded and had lower generation probabilities than equally common non-associated chains. A later analysis found that TCR association rates varied across HLA loci, with DRB1 alleles showing the most associated TCRs and HLA-C alleles the fewest. V-gene and J-gene trimming of TCR beta chains was associated with a missense DCLRE1C variant in a later genetic analysis, and the association was replicated in an independent cohort. In a later analysis, about 17,000 TCR beta sequences were associated with specific HLA alleles at a false discovery rate of 0.05. The cohort was sequenced for TCR beta chains only, and without alpha or paired-chain data the features that could be detected were limited. HLA typing was unavailable for some donors at each locus, so association tests used only the typed subset. The classifier was reported to diagnose cytomegalovirus status with high specificity and sensitivity in both the original and validation cohorts. Some IMGT-functional V segments, including TRBV6-2 and TRBV6-3, could not be distinguished by the 87-base-pair reads and were therefore excluded. In vitro tests confirmed that three of the cytomegalovirus-associated TCR beta chains recognize cytomegalovirus antigens. Strong co-occurrence of HLA alleles, especially DR and DQ, made assigning TCR associations to individual alleles difficult.

Library preparation was by the immunoSEQ multiplex PCR assay. The multiplex PCR relied on a mix of 60 forward primers for TCR Vbeta segments and 13 reverse primers for TCR Jbeta segments. A multiplex PCR assay on genomic DNA amplified the CDR3 region of rearranged TCR beta genes. The Illumina HiSeq System was used to sequence the amplified TCR beta libraries as 87-base-pair reads. Processing in the source paper ran as follows. A later analysis tallied around 82 million unique TCR beta chains across the 700 or so repertoires, and approximately 12 million of those chains were shared by two or more donors. To remove PCR and sequencing errors, raw reads were error-corrected and collapsed into unique sequences using a nearest-neighbor algorithm that merged closely related sequences. To assign V, D and J gene segments, CDR3 sequences were aligned to IMGT reference sequences. For a sequence to be retained, a match of at least six nucleotides to both a V gene segment and a J gene segment was required. Rearrangements were classified as productive when the CDR3 lacked stop codons and remained in frame with V and J, and all other rearrangements were classified as non-productive. Following IMGT convention, CDR3 was defined as the stretch from the second conserved V-encoded cysteine up to the conserved J-encoded phenylalanine. In an earlier analysis of around 570 of the donors, sequences lacking an unambiguous match to a single V gene segment were excluded. In an earlier analysis of 587 of the donors, V segments were called functional above 56.7% productive rearrangements and were called segregating when the between-donor standard deviation exceeded 5%. A statistical classification framework was built to diagnose cytomegalovirus status from the catalog of TCR beta chain sequences. V and J gene assignment, in a later analysis, came from comparing TCR nucleotide sequences with IMGT/GENE-DB human TR gene sequences. Using the TCRdist pipeline, a later analysis assigned CDR3 sequences along with most-parsimonious VDJ recombination scenarios. In a later analysis, each TCR beta chain was defined by its CDR3 amino acid sequence together with its V-gene family, and reads lacking a unique V-gene family were excluded. As a way to deal with suspected cross-contamination and a sequencing artifact, a later analysis dropped 450 to 600 nucleotide sequences that were highly shared and had low generation probability. In a later analysis, a clonal expansion index for each public chain was calculated from normalized within-repertoire ranks of inferred template counts. Generation probabilities in a later analysis came from a VDJ recombination model fitted to out-of-frame rearrangements, and those results were checked against IGoR. Hypergeometric tests were used in a later analysis to score TCR-TCR, TCR-HLA and TCR-CMV co-occurrence, with a repertoire-size bias correction applied to the TCR pairs. To estimate false discovery rates, a later analysis permuted the HLA or CMV assignments 20 times. In a later analysis, co-occurring TCRs were grouped using DBSCAN, with TCRdist sequence similarity added in when clustering inside HLA-allele-positive subsets. Co-occurrence clustering excluded repertoires with fewer than 30,000 or more than 120,000 public chains, plus five with anomalous nucleotide sharing. TCRdb re-hosts the immuneACCESS table, in-frame sequences only. Its copies lack some clones; in the studies checked, an unresolved V gene accounts for under half of them, and the cause for the rest is not known. Clone size and V and J calls were adopted from that table, with D and trimming inferred from the DNA. This sample gives 200,000 to 250,000 clones in total; approximately 78% of them show up just once. 3% to 4.5% of the sample is in the top ten clones.

Including cysteine and phenylalanine, the CDR3 has 15 amino acids. The kept DNA is CDR3 alone, 45 bases in frame from the first base. From the germline V gene (reference sequence), CDR1 is SGHKS and CDR2 is YYEKEE. Trimming leaves V shorter by 5 bases and J shorter by 3 bases, with the junction holding 5 bases beyond the gene matches. The cohort was made up of about 610 healthy bone marrow donors. At the time of sampling, every cohort member was nominally healthy, though immune exposures that went unrecorded were likely present. The donor was CMV seronegative and belonged to the group of over 350 seronegative cohort members. Every donor gave a peripheral blood sample, and the peripheral blood mononuclear cells from that sample were used for TCR beta sequencing. The Qiagen DNeasy Blood Extraction Kit was used to extract genomic DNA from the blood cell samples. Concerning this clone: The target of this receptor is not known. There are no base qualities to consult, and no much larger clone falls within one base.

This TCR was sampled from a male donor in good health and CMV-seronegative. Rearrangement joined TRBV5-5 to TRBJ2-1, with 10 bases matching TRBD2. Material for sequencing was PBMCs. In nucleotide form, the sequence is TGTGCCAGCAGTCAAGGACTAGCGGTCTACAATGAGCAGTTCTTC. Its product reads: CASSQGLAVYNEQFF.